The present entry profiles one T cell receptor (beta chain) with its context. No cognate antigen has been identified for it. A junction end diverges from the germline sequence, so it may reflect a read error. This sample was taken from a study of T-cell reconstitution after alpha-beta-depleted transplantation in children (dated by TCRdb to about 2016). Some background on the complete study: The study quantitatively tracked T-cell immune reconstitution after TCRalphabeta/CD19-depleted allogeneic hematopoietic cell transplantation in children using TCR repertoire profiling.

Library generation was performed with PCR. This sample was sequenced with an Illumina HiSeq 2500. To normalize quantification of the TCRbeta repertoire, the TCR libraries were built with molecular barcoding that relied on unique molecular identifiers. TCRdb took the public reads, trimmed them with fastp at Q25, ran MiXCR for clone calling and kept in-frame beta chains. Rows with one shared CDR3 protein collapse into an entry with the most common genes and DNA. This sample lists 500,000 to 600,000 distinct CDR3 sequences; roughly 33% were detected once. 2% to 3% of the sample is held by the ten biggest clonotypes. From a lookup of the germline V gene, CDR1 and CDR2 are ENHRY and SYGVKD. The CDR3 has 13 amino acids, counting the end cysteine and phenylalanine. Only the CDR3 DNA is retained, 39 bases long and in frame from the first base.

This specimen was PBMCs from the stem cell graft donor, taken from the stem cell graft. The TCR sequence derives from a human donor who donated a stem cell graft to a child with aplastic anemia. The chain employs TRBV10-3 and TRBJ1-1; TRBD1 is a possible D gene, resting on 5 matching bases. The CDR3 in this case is CAVSWGMNTEAFF. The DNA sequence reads TGTGCCGTCAGTTGGGGGATGAACACTGAAGCTTTCTTT.